The 26 T cell receptor beta chains reported below all come from one sample, sequenced in a study of CD8 T cells in ankylosing spondylitis. Findings and limits, study-wide: Blood of patients with ankylosing spondylitis appeared to be characterized by a TCR beta motif of several highly homologous variants.

For these TCRs, the target antigens are not known. TCRdb recomputed calls from the 5' RACE reads with MiXCR, one row per CDR3 protein. The sample holds just under 550,000 distinct CDR3 sequences, roughly 13% seen once. Sequences were obtained from blood, either unsorted or a sorted T cell fraction (not recorded which). The receptors here all came from a male donor with ankylosing spondylitis.

The chain is built from TRBV9 and TRBJ2-2; tentatively, D is TRBD1 (6 bases). CDR3 length: 15 residues. The germline CDR1 and CDR2 sequences are SGDLS and YYNGEE. V was trimmed by 0 bases and J by 4 bases, leaving 10 bases between them. The CDR3 loop reads CASSVDRVGTGELFF. CDR3 bases: TGTGCCAGCAGCGTAGACAGGGTAGGCACCGGGGAGCTGTTTTTT.

The genes are TRBV6-2 or TRBV6-3 and TRBJ2-1; 9 bases are a match to TRBD2. CDR1 and CDR2 (germline): MNHEY, SVGEGT. The trim removed 5 bases at V and 3 bases at J, leaving 8 bases unmatched. This CDR3 has 16 residues. In DNA form, the CDR3 reads TGTGCCAGCAGTCACCAACTAGCGGGCCACTACAATGAGCAGTTCTTC. Translation gives CASSHQLAGHYNEQFF.

Only a few counts were recorded for this clonotype. The chain has TRBV10-3 and TRBJ2-3; D ambiguous. The germline gives CDR1 ENHRY, CDR2 SYGVKD. V lost 3 bases to trimming and J lost 4 bases, with 14 bases between them. This CDR3 is 15 amino acids long. The CDR3 sequence: CAISDLGILADTQYF. As DNA, the CDR3 is TGTGCCATCAGTGATCTGGGAATATTGGCAGATACGCAGTATTTT.

This clonotype was detected only a few times. This sequence joins TRBV18 and TRBJ1-6; D may be TRBD1 (5 bases). CDR1 KGHSH and CDR2 LQKENI come from the germline V gene. This CDR3 comprises 18 residues. The V gene lost 2 bases and the J gene lost 4 bases, with 18 bases spanning the gap. The CDR3: CASSPSSRTLTYNSPLHF. The CDR3 DNA is TGTGCCAGCTCACCATCGAGCAGGACACTAACGTATAATTCACCCCTCCACTTT.

This clonotype was detected a few times. The chain carries TRBV11-2 and TRBJ2-1; 7 nucleotides align to TRBD2. V gave up 5 bases and J gave up 0 bases; unmatched junction bases: 13. Germline V gives CDR1 SGHAT, CDR2 FQNNGV. The CDR3 is made up of 18 amino acids. The CDR3 here is CASSRLGASGRSYNEQFF. For the CDR3, the DNA is TGTGCCAGCAGCCGTCTAGGTGCTAGCGGCCGCTCCTACAATGAGCAGTTCTTC.

V and J are TRBV12-3 or TRBV12-4 and TRBJ1-2, with D unresolved. CDR3 length: 13 residues. Trimming left V 4 bases short and J 2 bases short, with 8 bases between. CDR3 amino acids: CASSYPANYGYTF. In DNA, the CDR3 is TGTGCCAGCAGTTACCCCGCGAACTATGGCTACACCTTC.

V and J are TRBV20-1 and TRBJ2-4; 10 nucleotides align to TRBD1. Per germline, CDR1 DFQATT and CDR2 SNEGSKA (reference sequence). V gave up 5 bases and J gave up 10 bases; unmatched junction bases: 5. The length of the CDR3 is 12 residues. CDR3 amino acids: CSARQGARIQYF. In DNA, the CDR3 is TGCAGTGCTCGACAGGGGGCTAGGATTCAGTACTTC.

This clonotype turned up a few times. This chain joins TRBV28 and TRBJ2-5; D uncertain. Trimming cost V 8 bases and J 2 bases, with 9 bases left between them. The CDR3 runs to 12 residues. From germline, CDR1 is MDHEN and CDR2 SYDVKM. CDR3 coding DNA: TGTGCCAGCGCGAGTTTGCAAGAGACCCAGTACTTC. As protein: CASASLQETQYF.

The chain combines TRBV7-9 with TRBJ2-1; 11 nucleotides align to TRBD2. Per the germline V gene, CDR1 is SEHNR and CDR2 is FQNEAQ (reference sequence). Trimming at V came to 5 bases and at J to 1 base, leaving 4 bases not matched to a gene. The CDR3 runs to 16 residues. The CDR3 reads CASSISGRGSYNEQFF. The CDR3, as DNA: TGTGCCAGCAGCATTAGCGGGAGGGGATCCTACAATGAGCAGTTCTTC.

This clonotype was seen a handful of times. The V gene is TRBV3-1, the J gene TRBJ2-7; 7 nucleotides match TRBD2. CDR3 size: 14 residues. Looked up from germline, CDR1 is LGHDT and CDR2 is YNNKEL (reference sequence). Trimming took 2 bases from V and 13 from J; bases not matched to a gene: 14. The CDR3 spells CASSQQIGGTSIYV. The CDR3 DNA follows: TGTGCCAGCAGCCAACAAATCGGGGGGACCTCGATCTACGTC.

This clonotype was detected a few times. The V call is TRBV11-2, the J call TRBJ1-2; no clear D gene. Between the trimmed V and J ends, which lost 1 base and 2 bases, there was a span of 5 bases. Germline V gene data show CDR1 as SGHAT and CDR2 as FQNNGV. This CDR3 spans 13 amino acids. The CDR3 region is CASSLVENYGYTF. In nucleotides, the CDR3 is TGTGCCAGCAGCTTAGTGGAGAACTATGGCTACACCTTC.

This clonotype was seen ten or more times. This chain uses TRBV5-1 with TRBJ2-2; D ambiguous. Trimming stripped 0 bases from V and 2 bases from J, with 5 bases between. Germline V gene data show CDR1 as SGHRS and CDR2 as YFSETQ. This CDR3 has 14 amino acids. Here the CDR3 reads CASSLGTNTGELFF. The CDR3 nucleotides are TGCGCCAGCAGCTTGGGCACCAACACCGGGGAGCTGTTTTTT.

This clonotype was found a few times. This chain uses TRBV19 with TRBJ1-2, with D tentatively TRBD1 (5 bases). V was shortened by 6 bases and J by 4 bases, with 9 bases between the two germline ends. CDR1 and CDR2 from the germline V gene are LNHDA and SQIVND (reference sequence). The CDR3 runs to 12 residues. CDR3 residues: CASRGDGYGYTF. The CDR3 DNA follows: TGTGCCAGTAGGGGGGACGGCTATGGCTACACCTTC.

This clonotype was found a few times. The rearrangement links TRBV6-1 to TRBJ2-7; possibly TRBD2 for D (7 bases). Germline CDR1 MNHNS, CDR2 SASEGT. The CDR3 covers 15 residues. Trimming shortened V by 3 bases and J by 4 bases, and 16 bases separated the two germline ends. The CDR3 reads CASSEAGAVVYEQYV. DNA of the CDR3: TGTGCCAGCAGTGAGGCGGGGGCCGTAGTTTACGAGCAGTACGTC.

This clonotype was seen a few times. This chain joins TRBV11-3 and TRBJ2-1, with 7 positions matching TRBD2. CDR3 length equals 15 residues. Germline V gives CDR1 SGHNT, CDR2 YENEEA. J was trimmed by 4 bases and V by 4 bases; bases with no gene match: 7. CDR3 in amino acids: CASSSGGVGYNEQFF. In nucleotides, the CDR3 is TGTGCCAGCAGCTCGGGGGGAGTAGGATACAATGAGCAGTTCTTC.

This clonotype has only a few counts. The rearrangement joins TRBV29-1 to TRBJ2-1; a possible D gene is TRBD2 (6 bases). CDR1 SQVTM and CDR2 ANQGSEA come from the germline V gene. The CDR3 is 13 residues long. Trimming took off 4 bases at V and 6 bases at J, with 13 bases between the two ends. CDR3 amino acids: CSVADGSPNEQFF. Written as DNA, the CDR3 is TGCAGCGTTGCTGACGGGAGCCCCAATGAGCAGTTCTTC.

This clonotype was detected only a few times. V and J are TRBV7-9 and TRBJ1-2, with D possibly being TRBD1 (6 bases). The CDR3 consists of 13 residues. The germline CDR1 and CDR2 sequences are SEHNR and FQNEAQ (reference sequence). V dropped 1 base and J dropped 10 bases, with 13 bases sitting between them. This chain's CDR3 is CASSLGTASVYTF. CDR3 in DNA: TGTGCCAGCAGCTTAGGGACAGCCAGTGTCTACACCTTC.

The J gene is TRBJ2-3, the V gene TRBV5-1; unclear D gene. Germline-derived CDR1 and CDR2 are SGHRS and YFSETQ. This CDR3 has 14 amino acids. V gave up 0 bases and J gave up 5 bases, with 10 bases separating them. In nucleotides, the CDR3 is TGCGCCAGCAGCTTGGTAGGGCGTGTAGATACGCAGTATTTT. Its translation: CASSLVGRVDTQYF.

This chain uses TRBV10-3 with TRBJ1-1; tentative D call: TRBD1 (5 bases). The CDR3 covers 13 residues. Germline V lookup: CDR1 ENHRY, CDR2 SYGVKD. Deletions cut 7 bases from V and 5 bases from J, with 14 bases between. CDR3 sequence: CAITPGPGTEAFF. The CDR3 region has the DNA TGTGCCATCACTCCCGGCCCAGGGACTGAAGCTTTCTTT.

In this sample, this clonotype turned up a few times. The gene calls are TRBV20-1 and TRBJ1-2; 9 bases line up with TRBD1. The CDR3 loop spans 14 amino acids. V lost 5 bases and J lost 0; bases outside the gene matches: 4. The germline CDR1 and CDR2 sequences are DFQATT and SNEGSKA (reference sequence). In nucleotides, the CDR3 is TGCAGTGCTTCCCGGACAGGGGCTAACTATGGCTACACCTTC. Its protein product is CSASRTGANYGYTF.

The sample holds many counts of this clonotype. The chain links TRBV7-9 to TRBJ2-1; D tentatively fits TRBD1 or TRBD2 (6 bases each). Deletions cut 6 bases from V and 7 bases from J, with 16 bases between. Germline V gives CDR1 SEHNR, CDR2 FQNEAQ (reference sequence). The CDR3 runs 14 residues. CDR3 amino acids: CASSDIRGGNEQFF. The CDR3 coding sequence is TGTGCCAGCAGTGACATCCGAGGGGGGAATGAGCAGTTCTTC.

The chain links TRBV5-1 to TRBJ2-7; maybe TRBD1 (6 bases). CDR1 and CDR2 from the germline V gene are SGHRS and YFSETQ. The CDR3 loop spans 14 amino acids. V was clipped by 4 bases and J by 6 bases, with 17 bases between them. DNA for the CDR3: TGCGCCAGCAGCCCCGGAACAGGGTCGAGCGAGCAGTACGTC. It yields the protein CASSPGTGSSEQYV.

This chain joins TRBV6-5 and TRBJ2-3; D gene ambiguous. Germline-derived CDR1 and CDR2 are MNHEY and SVGAGI. Deletions cut 2 bases from V and 3 bases from J, with 9 bases between. The CDR3 runs 14 residues. As DNA, the CDR3 is TGTGCCAGCAGTTACGAGTGGGTTACAGATACGCAGTATTTT. This encodes CASSYEWVTDTQYF.

This clonotype showed up many times. The rearrangement uses TRBV11-2 and TRBJ2-2; a possible D gene is TRBD1 (6 bases). V shed 2 bases and J shed 5 bases, with 12 bases lying between them. The V gene's germline CDR1 is SGHAT and CDR2 FQNNGV. This CDR3 spans 15 amino acids. This CDR3 reads CASSLRQVVTGELFF. CDR3 in DNA: TGTGCCAGCAGCTTACGACAGGTCGTTACCGGGGAGCTGTTTTTT. The full variable domain, rest sourced from reference TRBV11-2 and TRBJ2-2, is EAGVAQSPRYKIIEKRQSVAFWCNPISGHATLYWYQQILGQGPKLLIQFQNNGVVDDSQLPKDRFSAERLKGVDSTLKIQPAKLEDSAVYLCASSLRQVVTGELFFGEGSRLTVL.

This clonotype was seen a handful of times. This chain uses TRBV14 with TRBJ2-3; 7 nucleotides line up with TRBD2. CDR3 size: 16 residues. Germline CDR1 reads SGHDN; CDR2 reads FVKESK. The V segment lost 1 base and the J segment 0 bases; nucleotides outside the gene matches: 4. The CDR3 spells CASSQGLARSTDTQYF. The CDR3 DNA is TGTGCCAGCAGCCAAGGACTAGCACGGAGCACAGATACGCAGTATTTT.

Ten or more counts support this clonotype. The chain combines TRBV20-1 with TRBJ1-1; TRBD1 agrees at 10 bases. This CDR3 has 14 amino acids. Germline V gene sequence: CDR1 DFQATT, CDR2 SNEGSKA (reference sequence). V lost 0 bases to trimming and J lost 10 bases; unmatched junction nucleotides: 8. CDR3 coding DNA: TGCAGTGCTAGAGAACCCGGGACAGGGGATGGAGCTTTCTTT. As protein: CSAREPGTGDGAFF.